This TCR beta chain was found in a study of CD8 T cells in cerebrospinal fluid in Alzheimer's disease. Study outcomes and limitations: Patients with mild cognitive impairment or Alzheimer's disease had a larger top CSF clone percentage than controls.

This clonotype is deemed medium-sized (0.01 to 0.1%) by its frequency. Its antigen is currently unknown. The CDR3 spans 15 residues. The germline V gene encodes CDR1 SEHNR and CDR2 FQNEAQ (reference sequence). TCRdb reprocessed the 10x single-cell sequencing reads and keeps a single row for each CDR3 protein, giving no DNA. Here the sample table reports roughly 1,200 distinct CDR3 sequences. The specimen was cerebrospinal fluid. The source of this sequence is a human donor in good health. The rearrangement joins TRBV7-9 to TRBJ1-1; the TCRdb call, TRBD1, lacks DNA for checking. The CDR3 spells CASSPDRGQGTEAFF.